This passage covers 5 T cell receptor beta chains from one sample sequenced in a study of response to subunit inactivated influenza vaccine. TCRdb reprocessed the RT-PCR reads with MiXCR, giving one entry per CDR3 protein. The sample consists of roughly 460,000 distinct CDR3 sequences, about a tenth of them appearing once. Here the sequenced sample was PBMCs from blood, taken about 6 weeks after vaccination. The receptor source for this set is a man in his fifties or sixties who received an inactivated influenza vaccine.

The J gene is TRBJ2-1, the V gene TRBV29-1; 10 nucleotides align to TRBD1. The CDR3 sequence is 14 residues long. Trimming cost V 7 bases and J 5 bases; bases outside gene matches: 8. Per germline, CDR1 SQVTM and CDR2 ANQGSEA. In DNA form, the CDR3 reads TGCAGCGCGACCGGGACAGGGGACCACAATGAGCAGTTCTTC. Translated: CSATGTGDHNEQFF.

This clonotype was counted ten times or more. The chain carries TRBV5-1 and TRBJ2-7; 12 bases agree with TRBD2. Germline V gene sequence: CDR1 SGHRS, CDR2 YFSETQ. V shed 5 bases and J 6 bases; nucleotides not matched to a gene: 6. The length of the CDR3 is 14 residues. The CDR3 here is CASRQTSGSAEQYF. DNA of the CDR3: TGCGCCAGCAGGCAGACTAGCGGGAGCGCCGAGCAGTACTTC.

Ten or more counts support this clonotype. The chain couples TRBV28 to TRBJ2-7, with 7 bases matching TRBD2. The CDR3 sequence is 15 residues long. Trimming cost V 8 bases and J 2 bases; bases outside gene matches: 12. Germline CDR1 and CDR2: MDHEN and SYDVKM. CDR3 residues: CASRPGLAEAYEQYF. The CDR3, as DNA: TGTGCCAGCCGCCCTGGGCTAGCGGAGGCCTACGAGCAGTACTTC.

This clonotype was detected ten times or more. This chain uses TRBV29-1 with TRBJ1-1; D unresolved. Trimming stripped 7 bases from V and 0 bases from J, with 12 bases between. The CDR3 extends over 13 amino acids. Germline assignment: CDR1 SQVTM and CDR2 ANQGSEA. The CDR3 sequence: CSALGKMNTEAFF. CDR3 coding DNA: TGCAGCGCCTTAGGGAAGATGAACACTGAAGCTTTCTTT. The complete variable domain, with remaining parts taken from reference TRBV29-1 and TRBJ1-1, reads SAVISQKPSRDICQRGTSLTIQCQVDSQVTMMFWYRQQPGQSLTLIATANQGSEATYESGFVIDKFPISRPNLTFSTLTVSNMSPEDSSIYLCSALGKMNTEAFFGQGTRLTVV.

Ten or more counts support this clonotype. The CDR3 loop is CSARDVVAGDNEQFF. CDR3 nucleotides: TGCAGTGCTAGAGATGTGGTAGCGGGGGACAATGAGCAGTTCTTC. V is TRBV20-1 and J is TRBJ2-1; the match to TRBD2 covers 9 bases. This CDR3 has 15 residues. Germline CDR1 DFQATT, CDR2 SNEGSKA (reference sequence). J gave up 5 bases and V 0 bases, and 5 bases lay outside the gene matches.